This T cell receptor beta chain came from a study of CD8 T cells in Susac syndrome. Study findings and constraints: The study's TCR sequencing and HLA analysis covered a relatively small number of individuals, and the study acknowledged this.

RNA amounts of 0.5 to 1 ug underwent reverse transcription with random hexamers. Each CDR3 protein is one row after TCRdb ran MiXCR on the immunoSEQ multiplex PCR reads. The sample includes over 150,000 distinct CDR3 sequences, 90% to 95% of them seen just once. CDR1 MGHRA and CDR2 YSYEKL come from the germline V gene. The V gene lost 0 bases and the J gene lost 6 bases, with 12 bases spanning the gap. The CDR3 has 15 amino acids. As to this clonotype: Its specificity is unknown.

The chain links TRBV4-1 to TRBJ2-1; D unresolved. Specimen: CD4+ T cells from PBMCs. This TCR derives from a human donor with multiple sclerosis. This chain's CDR3 is CASSQDPGRVNEQFF. DNA for the CDR3: TGCGCCAGCAGCCAAGATCCTGGACGGGTCAATGAGCAGTTCTTC.